This T cell receptor (beta chain) was sequenced for a study of T cell repertoires in cytomegalovirus infection. Study at large: Recently identified HLA-C-restricted CMV epitopes were used, and well-studied HLA-B-restricted CMV epitopes were used as well. Public TCR beta signature analysis indicated the presence of both CMV infection and matching HLA type. Whole-study findings and limits: CMV-specific TCR beta clonotypes restricted by HLA-C dominated the ex vivo response.

Germline lookup yields CDR1 DFQATT and CDR2 SNEGSKA (reference sequence). CDR3 length: 11 residues. V was clipped by 1 base and J by 11 bases, with 11 bases between them. Comments on this clonotype: The antigen remains undetermined.

TCRdb itself ran the reads through MiXCR, one entry per CDR3 protein. The repertoire holds 450,000 to 550,000 distinct CDR3 sequences, with approximately 46% as singletons. The sequence came from a human donor in good health (CMV status not recorded). Some clones in this sample may be carry-over from other donors' samples. The sample was cultured PBMCs, taken from culture after CMV antigen stimulation. The chain carries TRBV20-1 and TRBJ1-1, with D unresolved. CDR3 sequence reads: CSARGLMGAFF. For the CDR3, the DNA is TGCAGTGCTAGAGGTCTTATGGGGGCTTTCTTT.